Listed below are T cell receptor beta chains from one sample, sequenced in a study of blood T cell repertoires in COVID-19. The data were produced by immunoSEQ multiplex PCR, yet TCRdb's version contains in-frame clones alone and is incomplete. This repertoire shows about 200,000 clones, roughly 83% found once; its top ten account for approximately 6%. Sequenced input: peripheral blood. The receptor source for this set is a woman aged 40 to 50 with COVID-19, enrolled during active disease. The CDR3 runs from the conserved cysteine through the conserved F or W. The order of the fields is clone size, J gene, CDR3 length, V gene, D gene, CDR3 protein, CDR3 DNA. A D gene is named only where the DNA matches it firmly. Where a row states a size, it is once, few, many or the class of an expanded clone; other rows omit it.

clone size: .; J gene: TRBJ2-7; CDR3 length: 14; V gene: TRBV5-1; D gene: TRBD1; CDR3 protein: CASSRDSSSYEQYF; CDR3 DNA: TGCGCCAGCAGCCGGGACAGCTCGTCCTACGAGCAGTACTTC
clone size: once; J gene: TRBJ2-7; CDR3 length: 15; V gene: TRBV11-2; D gene: .; CDR3 protein: CASSPNRGGVHEQYF; CDR3 DNA: TGTGCCAGCAGCCCCAACCGCGGAGGGGTCCACGAGCAGTACTTC
clone size: .; J gene: TRBJ1-1; CDR3 length: 16; V gene: TRBV5-5; D gene: TRBD1; CDR3 protein: CASSLSTGFLNTEAFF; CDR3 DNA: TGTGCCAGCAGCTTATCGACAGGGTTCTTGAACACTGAAGCTTTCTTT
clone size: .; J gene: TRBJ2-2; CDR3 length: 12; V gene: TRBV24-1; D gene: .; CDR3 protein: CATSGGTGELFF; CDR3 DNA: TGTGCCACCAGTGGCGGAACCGGGGAGCTGTTTTTT
clone size: .; J gene: TRBJ2-3; CDR3 length: 13; V gene: TRBV29-1; D gene: .; CDR3 protein: CSVEASETDTQYF; CDR3 DNA: TGCAGCGTTGAAGCTAGTGAGACAGATACGCAGTATTTT
clone size: .; J gene: TRBJ2-3; CDR3 length: 16; V gene: TRBV7-8; D gene: TRBD2; CDR3 protein: CASSSRASGSTDTQYF; CDR3 DNA: TGTGCCAGCAGCTCCCGGGCTAGCGGAAGCACAGATACGCAGTATTTT
clone size: .; J gene: TRBJ2-1; CDR3 length: 15; V gene: TRBV18; D gene: TRBD2; CDR3 protein: CASSVLAGTWDEQFF; CDR3 DNA: TGTGCCAGCTCGGTACTAGCGGGGACCTGGGATGAGCAGTTCTTC
clone size: once; J gene: TRBJ1-6; CDR3 length: 13; V gene: TRBV5-1; D gene: .; CDR3 protein: CASSPVADSPLHF; CDR3 DNA: TGCGCCAGCAGTCCGGTAGCGGATTCACCCCTCCACTTT
clone size: .; J gene: TRBJ1-2; CDR3 length: 13; V gene: TRBV10-3; D gene: .; CDR3 protein: CAISEDSSNPYTF; CDR3 DNA: TGTGCCATCAGTGAGGACAGCTCTAACCCCTACACCTTC
clone size: .; J gene: TRBJ1-1; CDR3 length: 13; V gene: TRBV2; D gene: .; CDR3 protein: CASSDPRGGPAFF; CDR3 DNA: TGTGCCAGCAGTGACCCCCGGGGAGGGCCGGCTTTCTTT
clone size: .; J gene: TRBJ2-1; CDR3 length: 13; V gene: TRBV18; D gene: .; CDR3 protein: CASSSNSLPEQFF; CDR3 DNA: TGTGCCAGCTCAAGCAACAGCCTTCCTGAGCAGTTCTTC
clone size: .; J gene: TRBJ1-6; CDR3 length: 17; V gene: TRBV7-2; D gene: .; CDR3 protein: CASSSPRGGLRYSPLHF; CDR3 DNA: TGTGCCAGCAGCTCCCCCCGGGGGGGGCTGAGGTATTCACCCCTCCACTTT
clone size: once; J gene: TRBJ1-2; CDR3 length: 15; V gene: TRBV6-4; D gene: .; CDR3 protein: CASSVDRGPGGGYTF; CDR3 DNA: TGTGCCAGCAGCGTAGATCGTGGACCCGGAGGCGGCTACACCTTC
clone size: few; J gene: TRBJ2-2; CDR3 length: 16; V gene: TRBV18; D gene: TRBD1; CDR3 protein: CASSPFPGGNTGELFF; CDR3 DNA: TGTGCCAGCTCACCCTTTCCAGGGGGCAACACCGGGGAGCTGTTTTTT
clone size: .; J gene: TRBJ2-1; CDR3 length: 15; V gene: TRBV7-8; D gene: .; CDR3 protein: CASSLGEGVLNEQFF; CDR3 DNA: TGTGCCAGCAGCTTAGGGGAGGGGGTTTTGAATGAGCAGTTCTTC
clone size: .; J gene: TRBJ2-3; CDR3 length: 14; V gene: TRBV7-2; D gene: .; CDR3 protein: CASSPSGATDTQYF; CDR3 DNA: TGTGCCAGCAGCCCTAGTGGAGCGACAGATACGCAGTATTTT
clone size: many; J gene: TRBJ2-1; CDR3 length: 15; V gene: TRBV3-1/TRBV3-2; D gene: TRBD2; CDR3 protein: CASRGTSGRLNEQFF; CDR3 DNA: TGTGCCAGCAGAGGTACTAGCGGGAGGTTGAATGAGCAGTTCTTC
clone size: .; J gene: TRBJ2-1; CDR3 length: 17; V gene: TRBV21-1; D gene: .; CDR3 protein: CASSKVPTSGTGNEQFF; CDR3 DNA: TGTGCCAGCAGCAAAGTCCCGACTAGCGGGACGGGTAATGAGCAGTTCTTC
clone size: few; J gene: TRBJ1-4; CDR3 length: 13; V gene: TRBV3-1/TRBV3-2; D gene: .; CDR3 protein: CASRGGFNEKLFF; CDR3 DNA: TGTGCCAGCAGGGGGGGGTTTAATGAAAAACTGTTTTTT
clone size: .; J gene: TRBJ1-5; CDR3 length: 13; V gene: TRBV7-9; D gene: .; CDR3 protein: CASSLRENQPQHF; CDR3 DNA: TGTGCCAGCAGCTTACGTGAGAATCAGCCCCAGCATTTT
clone size: .; J gene: TRBJ1-2; CDR3 length: 12; V gene: TRBV19; D gene: .; CDR3 protein: CASSYDLYGYTF; CDR3 DNA: TGTGCCAGTAGCTACGACTTGTATGGCTACACCTTC
clone size: .; J gene: TRBJ2-5; CDR3 length: 13; V gene: TRBV2; D gene: .; CDR3 protein: CASSLDREETQYF; CDR3 DNA: TGTGCCAGCAGCCTGGACAGAGAAGAGACCCAGTACTTC